This T cell receptor beta chain was sequenced in a study of T-cell reconstitution after alpha-beta-depleted transplantation in children (dated by TCRdb to 2016 to 2018). With respect to the entire study: Using TCR repertoire profiling, the study followed T-cell immune reconstitution in a quantitative way in children after TCRalphabeta/CD19-depleted allogeneic hematopoietic cell transplantation.

Library construction relied on PCR. The sequencing machine was an Illumina HiSeq 2500. Molecular barcoding was employed in the preparation of TCR libraries, with unique molecular identifiers being used to normalize TCRbeta repertoire quantification. Using fastp at Q25 and MiXCR, TCRdb reprocessed the public reads and kept productive beta chains. Merged by CDR3 protein, the rows form single entries marked with the most common genes and DNA. The sample data list about 270,000 distinct CDR3 sequences, and almost 10% of these were observed just once. Around 10% of the sample lies in the top ten. To note about this clonotype: It lacks a known antigen. No quality values exist for individual bases; no much larger clone is one base distant.

This clonotype was sampled from a human donor who donated a stem cell graft to a child with SCID. The sample in question was PBMCs from the stem cell graft donor, obtained from the stem cell graft.

The CDR3 region has the sequence CASSRDKGVHGYTF. Read as DNA, the sequence is TGTGCCAGCAGTCGTGATAAGGGGGTCCATGGCTACACCTTC. The chain is encoded by TRBV12-3 or TRBV12-4 joined to TRBJ1-2; the D gene is perhaps TRBD1, on 6 matching bases. Including cysteine and phenylalanine, the CDR3 has 14 amino acids. Only the CDR3 DNA is retained, 42 bases long and in frame from the first base. Cut back by 5 bases and 6 bases, the V and J ends lie 16 bases apart.